These 9 T cell receptor beta chains originate from one sample sequenced in a study of shared clonotypes between healthy human individuals. The repertoire was sequenced with immunoSEQ multiplex PCR; TCRdb's copy has only in-frame clones and lacks some. The sample lists 530,000 or so clones, 60% to 80% occurring once. Sequenced sample: PBMCs. The receptor source for this set is a woman aged 40 to 50 in good health. Some clones in this sample may be carry-over from other donors' samples.

CDR3 in DNA: TGCGCCAGCAGCCAAGAGGCGGGGTGGGAGACCCAGTACTTC. It translates to CASSQEAGWETQYF. This sequence joins TRBV4-3 and TRBJ2-5; weak D call: TRBD2 (6 bases). Germline CDR1 and CDR2: LGHNA and YSLEER. This CDR3 comprises 14 residues. Trimming removed 0 bases at V and 5 bases at J, with 10 bases between.

The chain has TRBV15 and TRBJ2-3; tentative D call: TRBD2 (5 bases). Germline V lookup: CDR1 LNHNV, CDR2 YYDKDF (reference sequence). V was clipped by 1 base and J by 1 base, with 12 bases between them. This CDR3 comprises 16 residues. The CDR3 region is CATSRVTRVGTDTQYF. CDR3 sequence (DNA): TGTGCCACCAGCAGAGTTACGAGGGTCGGCACAGATACGCAGTATTTT.

This chain links TRBV6-1 with TRBJ1-1; D is possibly TRBD1 (5 bases). V was shortened by 0 bases and J by 5 bases, with 10 bases between the two germline ends. Per germline, CDR1 MNHNS and CDR2 SASEGT. CDR3 size: 14 residues. Here the CDR3 reads CASSEAGRVTEAFF. The DNA of the CDR3 is TGTGCCAGCAGTGAAGCAGGCAGGGTGACTGAAGCTTTCTTT.

This clone was detected a few times. The chain has TRBV29-1 and TRBJ2-7; no clear D gene. The V end lost 4 bases, the J end lost 4 bases, and 17 bases lay between the germline ends. The CDR3 is 14 residues long. Germline CDR1 is SQVTM and CDR2 is ANQGSEA. The CDR3 here is CSVGGGGLFYEQYF. The CDR3 DNA reads as TGCAGCGTTGGCGGTGGCGGCCTTTTTTACGAGCAGTACTTC.

The chain employs TRBV19 and TRBJ1-4; TRBD1 aligns across 7 bases. Germline CDR1 is LNHDA and CDR2 is SQIVND (reference sequence). The CDR3 contains 16 residues. V gave up 9 bases and J gave up 4 bases; unmatched junction bases: 14. This CDR3 reads CASRNPGTADNEKLFF. CDR3 coding DNA: TGTGCCAGCCGAAATCCCGGGACAGCGGATAATGAAAAACTGTTTTTT.

The J gene is TRBJ2-3, the V gene TRBV5-1, with D perhaps matching TRBD1 (5 bases). CDR3 length equals 15 residues. Trimming took 1 base from V and 4 from J, leaving 13 bases between them. The germline V gene encodes CDR1 SGHRS and CDR2 YFSETQ. The CDR3 DNA sequence: TGCGCCAGCAGCTTGCCGGACACTGTGGCAGATACGCAGTATTTT. Amino acids: CASSLPDTVADTQYF. Together with reference TRBV5-1 and TRBJ2-3, the CDR3 gives the full variable domain: KAGVTQTPRYLIKTRGQQVTLSCSPISGHRSVSWYQQTPGQGLQFLFEYFSETQRNKGNFPGRFSGRQFSNSRSEMNVSTLELGDSALYLCASSLPDTVADTQYFGPGTRLTVL.

The chain has TRBV7-9 and TRBJ2-5; D is perhaps TRBD1 (5 bases). V was clipped by 1 base and J by 1 base, with 7 bases between them. CDR1 and CDR2 (germline): SEHNR, FQNEAQ (reference sequence). This CDR3 is 14 amino acids long. The CDR3 protein is CASSLGTPQETQYF. CDR3 DNA: TGTGCCAGCAGCTTAGGGACACCCCAAGAGACCCAGTACTTC. Filled out from reference TRBV7-9 and TRBJ2-5, the complete variable domain reads DTGVSQNPRHKITKRGQNVTFRCDPISEHNRLYWYRQTLGQGPEFLTYFQNEAQLEKSRLLSDRFSAERPKGSFSTLEIQRTEQGDSAMYLCASSLGTPQETQYFGPGTRLLVL.

V and J are TRBV6-1 and TRBJ2-5, with D unresolved. This CDR3 region has 14 residues. The germline V gene has CDR1 MNHNS and CDR2 SASEGT. V was shortened by 3 bases and J by 7 bases, with 15 bases between the two germline ends. CDR3 sequence: CASSEDGTLGTQYF. Written as DNA, the CDR3 is TGTGCCAGCAGTGAGGACGGCACCTTAGGGACCCAGTACTTC.

The V and J genes are TRBV9 and TRBJ1-2, with D possibly matching TRBD1 (5 bases). The germline V gene encodes CDR1 SGDLS and CDR2 YYNGEE. Trimming shortened V by 0 bases and J by 7 bases, and 19 bases separated the two germline ends. The CDR3 is made up of 16 amino acids. CDR3 nucleotide sequence: TGTGCCAGCAGCGTAGGGCTCGGGGGTTCGGAATTTGGCTACACCTTC. It translates to CASSVGLGGSEFGYTF.